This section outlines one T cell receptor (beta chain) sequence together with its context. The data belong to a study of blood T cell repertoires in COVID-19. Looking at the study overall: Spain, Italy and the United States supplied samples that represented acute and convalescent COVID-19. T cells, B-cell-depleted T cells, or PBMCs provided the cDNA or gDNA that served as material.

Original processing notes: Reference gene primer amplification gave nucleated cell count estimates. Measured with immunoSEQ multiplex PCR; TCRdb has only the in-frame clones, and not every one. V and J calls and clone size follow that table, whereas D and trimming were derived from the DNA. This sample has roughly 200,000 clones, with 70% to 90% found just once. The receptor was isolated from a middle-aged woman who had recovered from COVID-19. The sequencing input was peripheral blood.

CDR3 region: CASSQTGTGANVLTF. The CDR3 DNA follows: TGTGCCAGCAGTCAGACAGGGACTGGGGCCAACGTCCTGACTTTC. The rearrangement uses TRBV28 and TRBJ2-6; 7 nucleotides agree with TRBD1. The V gene's germline CDR1 is MDHEN and CDR2 SYDVKM. This CDR3 is 15 amino acids long. Unmatched junction bases numbered 3, after V lost 5 bases and J lost 2 bases.